The subject of this entry is one T cell receptor (beta chain). The source of the sample is a study of blood T cell repertoires in COVID-19. Study summary: Material from acute and convalescent COVID-19 was sourced from the United States, Italy and Spain. Sources were T cells, B-cell-depleted T cells, or PBMCs; the material itself was cDNA or gDNA.

The authors' processing: Cell counts per sample came from amplifying reference gene primers. The assay was immunoSEQ multiplex PCR, and TCRdb's table has in-frame clones only and misses some. The D gene and trimming were derived from the DNA, and the V and J assignments and clone size from that table. The sample comprises 300,000 or so clones, around 90% of which are singletons, and about 1.2% rests with the top ten. CDR1 is SGHTA, CDR2 FQGNSA, per germline. V shed 3 bases and J 3 bases; nucleotides not matched to a gene: 6. The CDR3 totals 15 residues. The chain has TRBV7-2 and TRBJ2-3, with TRBD2 matching 7 bases. Sequenced input: peripheral blood. The receptor's source is an older man with acute or convalescent COVID-19. The CDR3 spells CASSFISGRTDTQYF. The CDR3 DNA follows: TGTGCCAGCAGCTTTATTAGCGGGCGGACAGATACGCAGTATTTT.